This TCR beta chain appears in the sequencing data of a study of CD8 T cells in ankylosing spondylitis. Whole-study results and caveats: Apparently characteristic of ankylosing spondylitis blood was a TCR beta motif (about eight highly homologous variants). Clones linked with disease were CD8+ and fairly uncommon in the peripheral blood.

A quantitative 5'-RACE method, one with molecular barcodes, was used to make TCR beta libraries. Using its own MiXCR run on the 5' RACE reads, TCRdb lists one record per CDR3 protein. The sample includes 250,000 to 400,000 distinct CDR3 sequences, under 14% of them seen just once. Trimming took off 3 bases at V and 8 bases at J, with 20 bases between the two ends. Germline values: CDR1 GTSNPN, CDR2 SVGIG (reference sequence). The length of the CDR3 is 15 residues. This clonotype was seen only a few times. The antigen remains unidentified. The receptor was derived from a female donor with ankylosing spondylitis or in good health (not recorded which). Material for sequencing was blood, either unsorted or a sorted T cell fraction (not recorded which). The chain recombines TRBV30 with TRBJ2-1; maybe TRBD2 (7 bases). The CDR3 loop is CAWRRGGGTLDEQFF. The CDR3 DNA reads as TGTGCCTGGAGACGTGGGGGGGGCACTCTTGATGAGCAGTTCTTC.